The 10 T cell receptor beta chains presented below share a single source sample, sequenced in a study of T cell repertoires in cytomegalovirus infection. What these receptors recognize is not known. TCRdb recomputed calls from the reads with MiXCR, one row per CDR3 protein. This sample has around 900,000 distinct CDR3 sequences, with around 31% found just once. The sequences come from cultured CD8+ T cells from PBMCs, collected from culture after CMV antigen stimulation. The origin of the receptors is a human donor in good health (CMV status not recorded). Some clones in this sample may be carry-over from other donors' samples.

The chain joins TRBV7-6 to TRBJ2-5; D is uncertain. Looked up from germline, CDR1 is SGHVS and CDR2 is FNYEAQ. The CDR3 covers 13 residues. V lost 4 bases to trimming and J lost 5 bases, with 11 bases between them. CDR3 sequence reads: CASSSRPGETQYF. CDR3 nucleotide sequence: TGTGCCAGCAGCTCGAGACCCGGGGAGACCCAGTACTTC.

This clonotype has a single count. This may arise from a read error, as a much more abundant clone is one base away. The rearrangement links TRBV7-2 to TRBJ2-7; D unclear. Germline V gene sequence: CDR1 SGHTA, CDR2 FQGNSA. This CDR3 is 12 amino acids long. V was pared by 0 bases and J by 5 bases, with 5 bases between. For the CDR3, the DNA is TGTGCCAGCAGCTTAGCCTGGAACGAGCAGTACGTC. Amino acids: CASSLAWNEQYV.

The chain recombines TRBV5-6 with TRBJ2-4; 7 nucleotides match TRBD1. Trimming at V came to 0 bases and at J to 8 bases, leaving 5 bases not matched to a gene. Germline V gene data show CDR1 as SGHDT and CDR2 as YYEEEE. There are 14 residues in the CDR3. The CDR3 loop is CASSLGDSRDIQYF. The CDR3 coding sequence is TGTGCCAGCAGCTTGGGGGACAGTCGAGACATTCAGTACTTC.

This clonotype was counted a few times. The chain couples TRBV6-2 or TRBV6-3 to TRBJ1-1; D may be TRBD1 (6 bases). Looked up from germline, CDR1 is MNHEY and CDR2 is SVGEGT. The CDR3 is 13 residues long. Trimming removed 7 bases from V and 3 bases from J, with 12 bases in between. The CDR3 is CASNTGRHTEAFF. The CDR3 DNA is TGTGCCAGCAATACAGGGAGGCACACTGAAGCTTTCTTT.

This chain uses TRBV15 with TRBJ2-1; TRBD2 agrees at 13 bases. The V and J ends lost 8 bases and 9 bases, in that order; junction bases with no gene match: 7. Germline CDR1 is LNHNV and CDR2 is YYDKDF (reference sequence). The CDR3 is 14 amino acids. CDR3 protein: CATGRLAGGLEQFF. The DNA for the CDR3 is TGTGCCACCGGTAGACTAGCGGGGGGCCTTGAGCAGTTCTTC.

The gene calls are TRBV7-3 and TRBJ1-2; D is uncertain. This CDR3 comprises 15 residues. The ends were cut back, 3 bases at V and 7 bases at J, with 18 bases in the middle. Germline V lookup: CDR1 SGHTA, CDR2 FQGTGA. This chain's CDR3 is CASSLILNGLAGYTF. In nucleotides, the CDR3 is TGTGCCAGCAGCTTGATACTAAACGGCCTTGCTGGCTACACCTTC.

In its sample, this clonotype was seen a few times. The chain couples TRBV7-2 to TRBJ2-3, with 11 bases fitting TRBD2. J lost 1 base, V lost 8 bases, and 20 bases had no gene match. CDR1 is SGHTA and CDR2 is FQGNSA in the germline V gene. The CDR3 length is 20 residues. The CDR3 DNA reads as TGTGCCAGCCTACATCTCGAGACTAGCGGGGTCCTTTGGGGCACAGATACGCAGTATTTT. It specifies CASLHLETSGVLWGTDTQYF.

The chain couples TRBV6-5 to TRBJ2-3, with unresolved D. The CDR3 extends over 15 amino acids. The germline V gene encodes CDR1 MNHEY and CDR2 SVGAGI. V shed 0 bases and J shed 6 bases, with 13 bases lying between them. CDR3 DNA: TGTGCCAGCAGTTACTCGGCCCCAACCATGGATACGCAGTATTTT. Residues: CASSYSAPTMDTQYF.

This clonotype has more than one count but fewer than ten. The CDR3 region is CASSWSGRNQPQHF. The CDR3 DNA reads TGTGCCAGCAGTTGGTCAGGCCGAAATCAGCCCCAGCATTTT. V is TRBV6-2 or TRBV6-3 and J is TRBJ1-5, with D unresolved. Trimming took 4 bases from V and 4 from J, leaving 11 bases between them. CDR1 and CDR2 from the germline V gene are MNHEY and SVGEGT. CDR3 length: 14 amino acids.

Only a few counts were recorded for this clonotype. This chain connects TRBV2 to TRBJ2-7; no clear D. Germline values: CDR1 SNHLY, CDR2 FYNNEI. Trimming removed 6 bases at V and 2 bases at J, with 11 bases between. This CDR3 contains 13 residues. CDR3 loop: CASRSSSTYEQYF. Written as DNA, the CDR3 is TGTGCCAGCAGGTCCTCGTCGACCTACGAGCAGTACTTC.